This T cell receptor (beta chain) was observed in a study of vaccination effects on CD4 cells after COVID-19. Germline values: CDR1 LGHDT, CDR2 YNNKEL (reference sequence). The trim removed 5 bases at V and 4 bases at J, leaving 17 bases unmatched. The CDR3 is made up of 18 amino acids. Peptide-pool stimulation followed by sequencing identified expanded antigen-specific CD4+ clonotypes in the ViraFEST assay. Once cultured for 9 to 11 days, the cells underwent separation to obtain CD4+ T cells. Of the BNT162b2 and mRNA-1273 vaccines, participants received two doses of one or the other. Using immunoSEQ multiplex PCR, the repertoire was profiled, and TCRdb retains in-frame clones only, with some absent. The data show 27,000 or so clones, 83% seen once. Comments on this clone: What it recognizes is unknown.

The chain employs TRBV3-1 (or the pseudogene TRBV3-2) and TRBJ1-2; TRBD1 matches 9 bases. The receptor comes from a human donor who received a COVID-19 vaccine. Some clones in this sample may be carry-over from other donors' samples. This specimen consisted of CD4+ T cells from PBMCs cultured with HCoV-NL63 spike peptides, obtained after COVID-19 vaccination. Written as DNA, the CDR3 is TGTGCCAGCAGCTGTAAAGGTCGGGACAGGGAGATAAGCTATGGCTACACCTTC. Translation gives CASSCKGRDREISYGYTF.